This note documents a single T cell receptor (beta chain) sequence. Other nucleotide sequences in the sample specify the same CDR3. This sample stems from a study of shared clonotypes between healthy human individuals. Whole-study context: The plates for each donor numbered three CD4 naive, three CD4 memory, two CD8 naive and one CD8 memory.

Adult donors, all healthy and HIV-negative, had no recent acute infections or vaccinations. From germline, CDR1 is MDHEN and CDR2 SYDVKM. This CDR3 comprises 14 residues. V was clipped by 5 bases and J by 0 bases, with 5 bases between them. Every immunoSEQ plate was one replicate of a subset's evenly spread DNA. The protocol was immunoSEQ multiplex PCR, while the TCRdb copy is restricted to in-frame clones and leaves out a portion. Among approximately 2.5 million clones listed, approximately 94% were seen once. The sequenced sample consisted of naive CD4+ T cells from PBMCs. Subset: CD45RA+ positively selected. The chain links TRBV28 to TRBJ2-6; D is tentatively TRBD1 or TRBD2 (5 bases each). The source of this sequence is a man between 18 and 35 years old in good health. Some clones in this sample may be carry-over from other donors' samples. The CDR3 protein is CASSGGSGANVLTF. The CDR3 DNA is TGTGCCAGCAGTGGGGGCTCTGGGGCCAACGTCCTGACTTTC.